What follows are 7 T cell receptor beta chains derived from one specimen sequenced in a study of T cell repertoires in aging, cancer and after chemotherapy. The template was genomic DNA from peripheral blood, not RNA. TRB rearrangements spanning V, D and J were amplified using mixed TRB-A/B primers. TCRdb re-called the multiplex PCR reads through MiXCR, storing one row per CDR3 protein. The repertoire holds some 3,400 distinct CDR3 sequences, roughly 34% seen once, with roughly 47% in the top ten. Sequences were obtained from blood. The receptor set was obtained from a human donor in good health.

This clonotype was recorded a few times. The CDR3 is CASSTLTGLEAFF. The DNA for the CDR3 is TGTGCCAGCTCAACTCTGACAGGACTCGAAGCTTTCTTT. The chain joins TRBV18 to TRBJ1-1; maybe TRBD1 (6 bases). Trimming removed 5 bases at V and 8 bases at J, with 15 bases between. This CDR3 is 13 amino acids long. Germline V gene sequence: CDR1 KGHSH, CDR2 LQKENI. Full variable domain (missing parts from reference TRBV18 and TRBJ1-1): NAGVMQNPRHLVRRRGQEARLRCSPMKGHSHVYWYRQLPEEGLKFMVYLQKENIIDESGMPKERFSAEFPKEGPSILRIQQVVRGDSAAYFCASSTLTGLEAFFGQGTRLTVV.

The CDR3 protein is CASTAGTPNEKLFF. The CDR3 region has the DNA TGTGCCAGTACCGCCGGGACCCCGAATGAAAAACTGTTTTTT. The V and J genes are TRBV19 and TRBJ1-4, with D tentatively TRBD1 (5 bases). Looked up from germline, CDR1 is LNHDA and CDR2 is SQIVND (reference sequence). There are 14 residues in the CDR3. V was cut by 7 bases and J by 5 bases, with 14 bases left in between.

By share of the sample, this clonotype is medium-sized (0.01 to 0.1%). The V call is TRBV29-1, the J call TRBJ2-3; possible D gene TRBD2, 6 bases. The CDR3 is 13 amino acids. The germline gives CDR1 SQVTM, CDR2 ANQGSEA. Trimming shortened V by 7 bases and J by 0 bases, and 11 bases separated the two germline ends. The CDR3 coding sequence is TGCAGCGCGGTCCTAGCGAGCACAGATACGCAGTATTTT. This sequence encodes CSAVLASTDTQYF.

This chain connects TRBV20-1 to TRBJ2-7, with D maybe TRBD1 (7 bases). The CDR3 is made up of 14 amino acids. CDR1 and CDR2 from the germline V gene are DFQATT and SNEGSKA (reference sequence). V dropped 3 bases and J dropped 3 bases, with 15 bases sitting between them. CDR3 sequence reads: CSASGGRQGYEQYF. The CDR3 DNA is TGCAGTGCTAGTGGGGGGAGACAGGGCTACGAGCAGTACTTC.

This clonotype was seen a handful of times. The chain employs TRBV6-2 or TRBV6-3 and TRBJ2-1, with D unclear. CDR1 and CDR2 (germline): MNHEY, SVGEGT. The V end was cut by 5 bases, the J end by 4 bases, with 15 bases between. This CDR3 comprises 15 residues. CDR3 nucleotide sequence: TGTGCCAGCAGTCTAGGCTACCAGTCGTACAATGAGCAGTTCTTC. Translation gives CASSLGYQSYNEQFF.

In its sample, this clonotype ranks as medium-sized (0.01 to 0.1%). The rearrangement links TRBV29-1 to TRBJ1-2; the D is unclear. Deletions cut 1 base from V and 1 base from J, with 13 bases between. The CDR3 runs 15 residues. Germline CDR1 SQVTM, CDR2 ANQGSEA. The CDR3 nucleotides are TGCAGCGTTGAAGGGTGGGCAGAAGATAACTATGGCTACACCTTC. Translated: CSVEGWAEDNYGYTF.

The chain uses TRBV4-3 and TRBJ1-5; D is possibly TRBD1 (5 bases). Trimming left V 4 bases short and J 5 bases short, with 15 bases between. Germline loops: CDR1 LGHNA, CDR2 YSLEER. CDR3 length equals 15 residues. The CDR3 sequence: CASSPGGDYHQPQHF. The CDR3 DNA follows: TGCGCCAGCAGCCCCGGAGGGGACTACCATCAGCCCCAGCATTTT.